This T cell receptor beta chain was sequenced for a study of T cells in Graves' hyperthyroidism and ophthalmopathy. The germline CDR1 and CDR2 sequences are LGHDT and YNNKEL (reference sequence). CDR3 length: 16 amino acids. Details on this clonotype: At one end, the junction sequence differs from germline, possibly due to a read error.

RNA transcripts provided the source from which TCR beta CDR3 regions were amplified. In the first-round RT-PCR of the TCR CDR3, the HTBI primer set was used. TCRdb recomputed calls from the multiplex PCR reads with MiXCR, one row per CDR3 protein. The table lists approximately 690,000 distinct CDR3 sequences, more than 12% of them singletons, with 12% in the top ten. This sequence originates from a woman aged 50 to 60 with Graves' ophthalmopathy. The chain couples TRBV3-1 to TRBJ2-3; TRBD2 matches 10 bases. The sequenced sample was blood. The CDR3 region has the DNA TGTGCCAGCAGCCAAGGAACTAGCGGGACTTCAGATACGCAGTGTTTT. As protein: CASSQGTSGTSDTQCF.